This T cell receptor beta chain was identified during a study of T-cell reconstitution after alpha-beta-depleted transplantation in children. General study findings and limits: After transplant, at about two months, alpha-beta T cells were reportedly derived from several hundred expanded graft clones. The main origin of T-cell counts and diversity one year after transplant was newly produced T cells. From surviving recipient T cells and thymic progenitors came the high day-60 TCRbeta diversity observed in some patients.

Researchers prepared the TCRbeta library using unique molecular identifiers, the study reports. TCRdb re-called the PCR reads with MiXCR, one entry per CDR3 protein. There are 190,000 or so distinct CDR3 sequences in the sample; 5.5% to 7% occur only once, and under 6% lies in the top ten. Germline V gene data show CDR1 as LGHNA and CDR2 as YNFKEQ. The CDR3 loop spans 19 amino acids. The V end lost 1 base, the J end lost 1 base, and 19 bases lay between the germline ends. This clonotype came up many times. What it recognizes is unknown. This clonotype was sampled from a girl under two years old with combined immunodeficiency, due to receive a stem cell transplant. The chain has TRBV4-2 and TRBJ2-2, with D hard to call. This specimen was PBMCs, taken before TCRalphabeta/CD19-depleted stem cell transplant. In DNA form, the CDR3 reads TGTGCCAGCAGCCAAGTCTTACGCCTCGGCAGCGAGAACACCGGGGAGCTGTTTTTT. Protein product: CASSQVLRLGSENTGELFF.